Below are 29 T cell receptor beta chains sequenced from a single sample in a study of patients and donors after allogeneic stem cell transplantation. TCRdb re-derived calls from the RT-PCR reads in MiXCR, one entry per CDR3 protein. The sample gives about 40,000 distinct CDR3 sequences, 25% to 35% of which show up once; about 78% is in the top ten. The sequenced sample consisted of blood, either unsorted or a sorted T cell fraction (not recorded which). These receptors originate from a human donor who was either an allogeneic HSCT recipient or a stem cell or donor lymphocyte infusion donor (not recorded which). It is not recorded whose cells these are; they may come from a transplant donor.

This clonotype was seen a handful of times. The chain recombines TRBV20-1 with TRBJ2-1; D is uncertain. The CDR3 totals 11 residues. From germline, CDR1 is DFQATT and CDR2 SNEGSKA (reference sequence). Trimming stripped 5 bases from V and 13 bases from J, with 15 bases between. The CDR3 DNA follows: TGCAGTGCTGAAGGTACCCAGAGTCAGTTCTTC. Its translation: CSAEGTQSQFF.

CDR3 coding DNA: TGTGCCAGCGTAACTCAGGACAGCGGGGCTGGGTACGAGCAGTACTTC. Translating it yields CASVTQDSGAGYEQYF. The rearrangement links TRBV25-1 to TRBJ2-7; possible D gene TRBD2, 7 bases. Per germline, CDR1 MGHDK and CDR2 SYGVNS. V was cut by 8 bases and J by 4 bases, with 24 bases left in between. The CDR3 totals 16 residues.

The sample holds a few counts of this clonotype. This rearrangement joins TRBV18 to TRBJ1-1, with a weak D call TRBD1 (5 bases). Trimming removed 3 bases at V and 9 bases at J, with 14 bases between. The CDR3 contains 13 residues. Germline values: CDR1 KGHSH, CDR2 LQKENI. The CDR3 bases are TGTGCCAGCTCACCCGAGTCAGGGAAGAAAGCTTTCTTT. Translation: CASSPESGKKAFF.

This clonotype was seen a few times. The chain links TRBV28 to TRBJ2-5; TRBD1 agrees at 9 bases. CDR3 length: 15 amino acids. V dropped 3 bases and J dropped 6; count of bases not matched to a gene: 8. The V gene's germline CDR1 is MDHEN and CDR2 SYDVKM. The CDR3 DNA sequence: TGTGCCAGCAGTTTTTCCGGGACAGGGATAAAGACCCAGTACTTC. This sequence encodes CASSFSGTGIKTQYF.

This sequence joins TRBV20-1 and TRBJ2-1; D is possibly TRBD2 (6 bases). V was cut by 1 base and J by 3 bases, with 10 bases left in between. The CDR3 runs 14 residues. Germline-derived CDR1 and CDR2 are DFQATT and SNEGSKA (reference sequence). This chain's CDR3 is CSARAGTHYNEQFF. DNA of the CDR3: TGCAGTGCTAGAGCCGGGACTCACTACAATGAGCAGTTCTTC.

The chain joins TRBV7-2 to TRBJ2-5; tentatively, D is TRBD1 (8 bases). From germline, CDR1 is SGHTA and CDR2 FQGNSA. CDR3 length: 14 residues. The V and J ends lost 7 bases and 5 bases respectively, with 17 bases between them. The CDR3 is CASTPDRGGETQYF. The CDR3 DNA reads as TGTGCCAGCACCCCTGACAGGGGAGGGGAGACCCAGTACTTC.

Ten or more counts support this clonotype. The rearrangement links TRBV3-1 to TRBJ2-7, with D hard to call. The germline gives CDR1 LGHDT, CDR2 YNNKEL (reference sequence). V lost 4 bases and J 4 bases, leaving 14 bases between the germline ends. This CDR3 contains 14 residues. The CDR3 region has the DNA TGTGCCAGCAGCCTTGGATTATACGGTTACGAGCAGTACTTC. It encodes CASSLGLYGYEQYF.

The DNA for the CDR3 is TGCAGTGCTAGAGGGGGTATTAACTATGGCTACACCTTC. As protein: CSARGGINYGYTF. The chain employs TRBV20-1 and TRBJ1-2, with D unclear. Trimming cost V 1 base and J 1 base, with 7 bases left between them. Germline V gene sequence: CDR1 DFQATT, CDR2 SNEGSKA (reference sequence). The CDR3 loop spans 13 amino acids.

Ten or more counts support this clonotype. The chain carries TRBV12-3 or TRBV12-4 and TRBJ1-2; D is unresolved. This CDR3 contains 13 residues. V lost 2 bases, J lost 2 bases, and 6 bases lay in between. The CDR3 DNA is TGTGCCAGCAGTTTAAGACGGAACTATGGCTACACCTTC. This gives the protein CASSLRRNYGYTF.

This chain joins TRBV27 and TRBJ2-2; D is tentatively TRBD1 or TRBD2 (5 bases each). This CDR3 has 14 residues. Germline V lookup: CDR1 MNHEY, CDR2 SMNVEV (reference sequence). Deletions cut 3 bases from V and 7 bases from J, with 12 bases between. The CDR3 here is CASSFSWDGGELFF. As DNA, the CDR3 is TGTGCCAGCAGTTTCTCTTGGGACGGCGGGGAGCTGTTTTTT.

This clonotype was recorded only once. This chain joins TRBV20-1 and TRBJ1-1; a weak D match, TRBD1 (5 bases). The CDR3 spans 12 residues. Trimming took off 3 bases at V and 10 bases at J, with 15 bases between the two ends. Germline CDR1 is DFQATT and CDR2 is SNEGSKA (reference sequence). The CDR3 region has the DNA TGCAGTGCTAGTCCTACATCGGGGGGAGCTTTCTTT. It is translated as CSASPTSGGAFF.

The chain carries TRBV20-1 and TRBJ1-2, with D possibly matching TRBD1 (6 bases). V was pared by 2 bases and J by 2 bases, with 9 bases between. CDR3 length equals 13 residues. CDR1 and CDR2 from the germline V gene are DFQATT and SNEGSKA (reference sequence). Here the CDR3 reads CSARPQGNYGYTF. The CDR3 coding sequence is TGCAGTGCTAGACCACAGGGAAACTATGGCTACACCTTC.

In its sample, this clonotype was seen a few times. The rearrangement links TRBV29-1 to TRBJ1-1, with 7 bases that match TRBD1. Trimming removed 5 bases from V and 11 bases from J; junction bases left unmatched: 5. CDR1 is SQVTM and CDR2 is ANQGSEA in the germline V gene. The CDR3 length is 10 residues. The CDR3: CSVTRGAAFF. DNA of the CDR3: TGCAGCGTTACCAGGGGGGCCGCTTTCTTT.

The rearrangement joins TRBV19 to TRBJ1-3, with TRBD1 as a possible D gene (6 bases). The CDR3 covers 15 residues. CDR1 is LNHDA, CDR2 SQIVND, per germline (reference sequence). Between the trimmed V and J ends, which lost 5 bases and 0 bases, there was a span of 11 bases. CDR3 amino acids: CASSSTGFSGNTIYF. Written as DNA, the CDR3 is TGTGCCAGTAGTTCCACAGGGTTCTCTGGAAACACCATATATTTT. Full variable domain (outside the CDR3, taken from reference TRBV19 and TRBJ1-3): DGGITQSPKYLFRKEGQNVTLSCEQNLNHDAMYWYRQDPGQGLRLIYYSQIVNDFQKGDIAEGYSVSREKKESFPLTVTSAQKNPTAFYLCASSSTGFSGNTIYFGEGSWLTVV.

The table lists this clonotype with a few counts. The V and J genes are TRBV3-1 and TRBJ2-2; D ambiguous. V shed 0 bases and J shed 8 bases, with 10 bases lying between them. CDR1 is LGHDT, CDR2 YNNKEL, per germline (reference sequence). The CDR3 is made up of 14 amino acids. Here the CDR3 reads CASSQEVGFGELFF. The CDR3 DNA follows: TGTGCCAGCAGCCAAGAGGTTGGCTTTGGGGAGCTGTTTTTT.

This clonotype was picked up a small number of times. This sequence joins TRBV20-1 and TRBJ1-5; D is possibly TRBD1 (5 bases). V lost 2 bases, J lost 5 bases, and 19 bases lay in between. The CDR3 runs 16 residues. Germline V gene data show CDR1 as DFQATT and CDR2 as SNEGSKA (reference sequence). The CDR3 DNA is TGCAGTGCTAGACGGTCAGGTGGGACCCTTGATCAGCCCCAGCATTTT. Amino acids: CSARRSGGTLDQPQHF.

This chain uses TRBV28 with TRBJ2-7; 7 bases fit TRBD1. CDR1 is MDHEN, CDR2 SYDVKM, per germline. CDR3 length equals 14 residues. The V and J ends lost 1 base and 11 bases, in that order; junction bases with no gene match: 11. The CDR3 region has the DNA TGTGCCAGCAGTTTATTCGACAGGGCTGGATCGGAGTACTTC. It is translated as CASSLFDRAGSEYF.

There are a few counts of this clonotype. This chain uses TRBV4-1 with TRBJ2-2, with TRBD1 matching over 12 bases. CDR3 length equals 17 residues. The germline CDR1 and CDR2 sequences are MGHRA and YSYEKL. The junction had 10 bases not matched to a gene; V was cut back by 7 bases and J by 4 bases. DNA of the CDR3: TGCGCCAGCAACCCGAGGGACAGGGGGCGCAGCACCGGGGAGCTGTTTTTT. It encodes CASNPRDRGRSTGELFF.

This clonotype was detected ten times or more. The chain couples TRBV7-6 to TRBJ1-4; 9 nucleotides line up with TRBD1. Germline values: CDR1 SGHVS, CDR2 FNYEAQ. Trimming took 0 bases from V and 10 from J; bases not matched to a gene: 9. The CDR3 consists of 16 residues. The CDR3 sequence is CASSLARDREFGKLFF. CDR3 in DNA: TGTGCCAGCAGCTTAGCGAGGGACAGGGAATTTGGAAAACTGTTTTTT.

The chain employs TRBV21-1 and TRBJ2-2. TRBV21-1 is termed a pseudogene. The CDR3 loop spans 10 amino acids. In nucleotides, the CDR3 is TGTGCCAGCAGGCCCGGGGAGCTGTTTTTT. Translation gives CASRPGELFF.

V usage is TRBV4-2 and J usage is TRBJ1-1; D uncertain. The CDR3 runs to 15 residues. Germline V gene data show CDR1 as LGHNA and CDR2 as YNFKEQ. V was trimmed by 0 bases and J by 1 base, leaving 9 bases between them. The CDR3 bases are TGTGCCAGCAGCCAAGATCGGCGGGGGAACACTGAAGCTTTCTTT. This gives the protein CASSQDRRGNTEAFF.

The table lists this clonotype with a few counts. The V and J genes are TRBV9 and TRBJ1-5; 7 bases fit TRBD1. Unmatched junction bases numbered 14, after V lost 5 bases and J lost 0 bases. The germline V gene encodes CDR1 SGDLS and CDR2 YYNGEE. This CDR3 is 18 amino acids long. DNA for the CDR3: TGTGCCAGCAGTCAAGGGTTCAGACAGGGCGATAGCAATCAGCCCCAGCATTTT. Encoded protein: CASSQGFRQGDSNQPQHF.

The chain uses TRBV9 and TRBJ1-6; perhaps TRBD1 as D (6 bases). V shed 4 bases and J shed 9 bases, with 23 bases lying between them. CDR1 and CDR2 (germline): SGDLS, YYNGEE. This CDR3 is 17 amino acids long. This chain's CDR3 is CASSTADRPPGGSPLHF. The CDR3 bases are TGTGCCAGCAGCACCGCCGACAGGCCTCCTGGGGGTTCACCCCTCCACTTT.

This clonotype was counted a few times. The chain joins TRBV7-9 to TRBJ1-1; 8 nucleotides match TRBD1. Germline V CDR1 and CDR2: SEHNR, FQNEAQ (reference sequence). Trimming at V came to 4 bases and at J to 1 base, leaving 2 bases not matched to a gene. CDR3 size: 14 residues. In nucleotides, the CDR3 is TGTGCCAGCAGCTACGGGACAGGGAACACTGAAGCTTTCTTT. Translated: CASSYGTGNTEAFF.

This clonotype was seen repeatedly, ten times or more. The chain uses TRBV12-3 or TRBV12-4 and TRBJ1-2, with 9 bases aligning to TRBD1. V shed 5 bases, J shed 3 bases, and the junction held 1 base outside the gene matches. This CDR3 contains 13 residues. The CDR3 loop reads CASSGTGYYGYTF. CDR3 DNA: TGTGCCAGCAGTGGGACAGGGTACTATGGCTACACCTTC.

The chain carries TRBV20-1 and TRBJ2-7; 8 positions agree with TRBD1. CDR3 size: 16 residues. The V segment lost 0 bases and the J segment 3 bases; nucleotides outside the gene matches: 10. CDR1 is DFQATT and CDR2 is SNEGSKA in the germline V gene (reference sequence). The CDR3 bases are TGCAGTGCTAGAGATGGGGTTCAGGGGGCTAACTACGAGCAGTACTTC. Residues: CSARDGVQGANYEQYF.

V usage is TRBV5-6 and J usage is TRBJ2-5; the D is unclear. The CDR3 covers 13 residues. Germline CDR1 and CDR2: SGHDT and YYEEEE. The germline V and J ends were trimmed by 1 base and 2 bases, with 6 bases remaining between them. The CDR3 sequence is CASSLRRQETQYF. The CDR3 DNA follows: TGTGCCAGCAGCTTGCGAAGGCAAGAGACCCAGTACTTC.

This chain links TRBV20-1 with TRBJ2-3; 7 bases align to TRBD2. After removal of 5 bases from V and 0 bases from J, the junction contained 2 bases not matched to a gene. In germline, CDR1 is DFQATT, CDR2 SNEGSKA (reference sequence). This CDR3 contains 13 residues. CDR3 bases: TGCAGTGCTCGACTAGCTAGCACAGATACGCAGTATTTT. Protein: CSARLASTDTQYF.

This clonotype was seen only a few times. The CDR3 region is CASSDDIGTGDTGELFF. The DNA for the CDR3 is TGTGCCAGCAGCGATGACATAGGGACAGGGGACACCGGGGAGCTGTTTTTT. The rearrangement uses TRBV7-8 and TRBJ2-2; 10 bases are a match to TRBD1. The CDR3 is made up of 17 amino acids. V was pared by 5 bases and J by 3 bases, with 9 bases of the junction left unmatched. CDR1 is SGHVS and CDR2 is FQNEAQ in the germline V gene.